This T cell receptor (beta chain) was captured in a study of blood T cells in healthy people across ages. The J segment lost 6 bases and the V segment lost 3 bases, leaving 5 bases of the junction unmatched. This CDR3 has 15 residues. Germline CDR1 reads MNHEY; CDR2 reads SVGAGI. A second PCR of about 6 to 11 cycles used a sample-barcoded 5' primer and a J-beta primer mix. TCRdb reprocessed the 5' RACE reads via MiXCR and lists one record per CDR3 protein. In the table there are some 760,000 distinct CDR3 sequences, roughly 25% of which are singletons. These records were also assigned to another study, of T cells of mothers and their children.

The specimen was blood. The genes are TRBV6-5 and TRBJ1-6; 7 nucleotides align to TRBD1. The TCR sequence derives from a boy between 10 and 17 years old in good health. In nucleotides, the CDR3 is TGTGCCAGCAGTTATGAGGGGGCCTCTAATTCACCCCTCCACTTT. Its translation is CASSYEGASNSPLHF.